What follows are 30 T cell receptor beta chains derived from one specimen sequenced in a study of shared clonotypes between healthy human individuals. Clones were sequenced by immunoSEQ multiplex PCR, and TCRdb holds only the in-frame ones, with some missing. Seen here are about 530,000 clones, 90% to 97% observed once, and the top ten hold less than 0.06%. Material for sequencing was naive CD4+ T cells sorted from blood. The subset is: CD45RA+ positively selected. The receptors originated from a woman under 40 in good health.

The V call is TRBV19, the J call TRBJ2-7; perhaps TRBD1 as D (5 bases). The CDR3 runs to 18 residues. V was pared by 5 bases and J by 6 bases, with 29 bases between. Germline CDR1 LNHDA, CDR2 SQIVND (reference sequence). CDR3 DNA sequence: TGTGCCAGTAGTCCCCGGTCCGCGAGGTGGGGCCTTCTCCTCGAGCAGTACTTC. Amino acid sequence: CASSPRSARWGLLLEQYF.

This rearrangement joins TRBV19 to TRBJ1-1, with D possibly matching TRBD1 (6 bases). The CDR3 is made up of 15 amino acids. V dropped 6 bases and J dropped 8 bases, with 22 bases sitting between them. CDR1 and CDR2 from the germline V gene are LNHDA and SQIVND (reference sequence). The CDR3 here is CASRQGADDIAEAFF. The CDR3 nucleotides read TGTGCCAGTAGACAGGGTGCGGACGATATAGCCGAAGCTTTCTTT.

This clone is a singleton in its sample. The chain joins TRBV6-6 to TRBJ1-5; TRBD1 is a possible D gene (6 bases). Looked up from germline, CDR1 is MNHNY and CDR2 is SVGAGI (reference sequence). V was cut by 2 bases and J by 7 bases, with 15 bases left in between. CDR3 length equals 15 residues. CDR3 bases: TGTGCCAGCAGTTACCAGGACAGATTTCAACAGCCCCAGCATTTT. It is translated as CASSYQDRFQQPQHF.

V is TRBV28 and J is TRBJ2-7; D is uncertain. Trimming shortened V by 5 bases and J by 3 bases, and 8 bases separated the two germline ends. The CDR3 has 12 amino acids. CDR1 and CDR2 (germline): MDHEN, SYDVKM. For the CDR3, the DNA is TGTGCCAGCAGTGAGAGCCTCTACGAGCAGTACTTC. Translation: CASSESLYEQYF.

The CDR3 nucleotides are TGTGCCAGCGTGCCACGTGGCGGGAGGGGGGAGACCCAGTACTTC. Amino acid sequence: CASVPRGGRGETQYF. This chain links TRBV2 with TRBJ2-5; 9 nucleotides align to TRBD2. This CDR3 contains 15 residues. CDR1 and CDR2 (germline): SNHLY, FYNNEI. With 8 bases clipped from V and 5 bases from J, the junction kept 12 bases outside the gene matches.

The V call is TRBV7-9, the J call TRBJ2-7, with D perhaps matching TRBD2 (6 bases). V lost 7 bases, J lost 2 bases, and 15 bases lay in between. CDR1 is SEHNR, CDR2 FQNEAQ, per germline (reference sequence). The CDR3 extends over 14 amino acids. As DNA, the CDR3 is TGTGCCAGCACCCCGCGGGACCGCGCCTACGAGCAGTACTTC. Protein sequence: CASTPRDRAYEQYF.

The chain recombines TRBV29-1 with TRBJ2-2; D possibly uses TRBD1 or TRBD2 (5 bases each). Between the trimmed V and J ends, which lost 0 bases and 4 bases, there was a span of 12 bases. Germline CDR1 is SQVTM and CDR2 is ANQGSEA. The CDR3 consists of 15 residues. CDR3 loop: CSVEDVGVGTGELFF. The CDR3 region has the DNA TGCAGCGTTGAAGATGTGGGGGTAGGCACCGGGGAGCTGTTTTTT.

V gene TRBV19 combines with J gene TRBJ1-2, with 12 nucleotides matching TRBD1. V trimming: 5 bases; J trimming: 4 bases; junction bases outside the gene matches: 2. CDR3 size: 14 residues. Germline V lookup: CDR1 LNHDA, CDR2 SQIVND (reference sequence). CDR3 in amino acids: CASSRGQGAYGYTF. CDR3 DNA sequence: TGTGCCAGTAGTCGGGGACAGGGGGCCTATGGCTACACCTTC.

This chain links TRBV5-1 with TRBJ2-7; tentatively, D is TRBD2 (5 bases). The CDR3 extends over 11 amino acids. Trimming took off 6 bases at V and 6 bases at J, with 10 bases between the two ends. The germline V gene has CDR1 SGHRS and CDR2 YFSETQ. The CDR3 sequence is CASTRGSEQYF. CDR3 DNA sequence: TGCGCCAGCACGCGAGGGTCCGAGCAGTACTTC.

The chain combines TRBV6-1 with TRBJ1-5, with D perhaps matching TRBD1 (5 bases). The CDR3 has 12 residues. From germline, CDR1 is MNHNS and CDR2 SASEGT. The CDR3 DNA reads TGTGCTTCTGCCGCAGGGTATCAGCCCCAGCATTTT. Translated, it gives CASAAGYQPQHF.

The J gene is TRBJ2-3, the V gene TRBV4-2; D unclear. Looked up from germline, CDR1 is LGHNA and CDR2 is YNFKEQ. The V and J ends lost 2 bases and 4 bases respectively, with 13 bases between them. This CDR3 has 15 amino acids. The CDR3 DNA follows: TGTGCCAGCAGCCAAAGCCCTACGCCCCCAGATACGCAGTATTTT. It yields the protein CASSQSPTPPDTQYF.

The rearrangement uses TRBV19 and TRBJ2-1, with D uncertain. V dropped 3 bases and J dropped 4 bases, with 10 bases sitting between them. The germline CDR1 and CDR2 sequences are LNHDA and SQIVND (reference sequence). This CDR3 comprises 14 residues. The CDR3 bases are TGTGCCAGTAGTATCCCCAGGCGGTACAATGAGCAGTTCTTC. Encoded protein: CASSIPRRYNEQFF.

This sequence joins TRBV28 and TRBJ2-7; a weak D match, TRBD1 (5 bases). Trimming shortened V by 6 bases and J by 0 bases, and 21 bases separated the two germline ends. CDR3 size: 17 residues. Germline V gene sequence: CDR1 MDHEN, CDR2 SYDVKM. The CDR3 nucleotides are TGTGCCAGCAGCACAGGCTTCGGCCAGGTCCTCTCCTACGAGCAGTACTTC. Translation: CASSTGFGQVLSYEQYF.

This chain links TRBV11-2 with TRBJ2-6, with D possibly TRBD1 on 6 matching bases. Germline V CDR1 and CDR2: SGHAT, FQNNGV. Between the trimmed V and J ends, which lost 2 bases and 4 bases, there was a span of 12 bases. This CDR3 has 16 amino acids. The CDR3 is CASSLTGLSGANVLTF. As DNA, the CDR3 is TGTGCCAGCAGCTTAACAGGGCTCTCCGGGGCCAACGTCCTGACTTTC.

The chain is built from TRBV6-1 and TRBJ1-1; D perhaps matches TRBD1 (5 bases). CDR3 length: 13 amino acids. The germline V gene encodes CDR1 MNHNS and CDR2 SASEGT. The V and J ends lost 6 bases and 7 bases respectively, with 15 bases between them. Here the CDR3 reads CASSPTTGREAFF. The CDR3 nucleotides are TGTGCCAGCAGCCCCACTACGGGGCGTGAAGCTTTCTTT.

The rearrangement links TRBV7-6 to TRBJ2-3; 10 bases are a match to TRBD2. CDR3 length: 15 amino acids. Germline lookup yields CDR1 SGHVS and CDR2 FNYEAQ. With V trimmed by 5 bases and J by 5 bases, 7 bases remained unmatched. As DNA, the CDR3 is TGTGCCAGCAGCCGTAGCGGGAGGACTCAAGATACGCAGTATTTT. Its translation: CASSRSGRTQDTQYF.

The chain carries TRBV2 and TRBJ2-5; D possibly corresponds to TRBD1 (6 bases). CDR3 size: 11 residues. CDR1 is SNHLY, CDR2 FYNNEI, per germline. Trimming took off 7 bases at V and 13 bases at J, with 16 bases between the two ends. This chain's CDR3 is CASKSGDQRYF. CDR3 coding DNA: TGTGCCAGCAAGTCAGGGGACCAGCGGTACTTC. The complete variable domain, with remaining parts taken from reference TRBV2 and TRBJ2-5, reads EPEVTQTPSHQVTQMGQEVILRCVPISNHLYFYWYRQILGQKVEFLVSFYNNEISEKSEIFDDQFSVERPDGSNFTLKIRSTKLEDSAMYFCASKSGDQRYFGPGTRLLVL.

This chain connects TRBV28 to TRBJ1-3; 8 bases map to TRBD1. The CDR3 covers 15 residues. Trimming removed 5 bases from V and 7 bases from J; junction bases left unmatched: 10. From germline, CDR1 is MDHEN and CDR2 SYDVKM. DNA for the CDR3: TGTGCCAGCAGTCTCCATTCGGACAGGGACAACACCATATATTTT. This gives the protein CASSLHSDRDNTIYF.

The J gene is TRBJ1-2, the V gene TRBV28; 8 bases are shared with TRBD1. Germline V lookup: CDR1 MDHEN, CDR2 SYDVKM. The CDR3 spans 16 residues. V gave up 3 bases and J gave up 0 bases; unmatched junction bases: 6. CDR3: CASSFGRGRSNYGYTF. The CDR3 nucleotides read TGTGCCAGCAGTTTTGGCAGGGGGCGATCTAACTATGGCTACACCTTC.

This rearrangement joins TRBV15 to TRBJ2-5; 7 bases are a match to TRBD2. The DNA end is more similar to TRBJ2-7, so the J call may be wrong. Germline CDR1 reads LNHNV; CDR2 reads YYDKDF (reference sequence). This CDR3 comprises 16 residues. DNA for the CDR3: TGTGCCACCAGCAGAGATCCAGCGGGGATCTCCTACGAGCAGTACTTC. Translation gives CATSRDPAGISYEQYF.

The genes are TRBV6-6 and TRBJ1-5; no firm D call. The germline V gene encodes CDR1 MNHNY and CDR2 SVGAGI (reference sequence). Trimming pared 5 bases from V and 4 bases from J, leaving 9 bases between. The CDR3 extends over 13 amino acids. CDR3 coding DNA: TGTGCCAGCAGTCTCGGGAGTAATCAGCCCCAGCATTTT. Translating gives CASSLGSNQPQHF.

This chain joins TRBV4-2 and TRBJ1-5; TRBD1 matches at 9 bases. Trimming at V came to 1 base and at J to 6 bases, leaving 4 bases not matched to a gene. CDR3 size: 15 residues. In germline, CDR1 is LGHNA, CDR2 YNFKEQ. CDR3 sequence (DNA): TGTGCCAGCAGCCAAGGGACAGGGGATTTTCAGCCCCAGCATTTT. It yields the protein CASSQGTGDFQPQHF.

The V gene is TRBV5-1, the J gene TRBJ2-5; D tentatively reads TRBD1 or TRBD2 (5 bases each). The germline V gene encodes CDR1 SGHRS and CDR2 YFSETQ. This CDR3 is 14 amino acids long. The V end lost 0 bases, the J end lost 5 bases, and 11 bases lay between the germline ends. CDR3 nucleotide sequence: TGCGCCAGCAGCTTGGCCAGAGGGGTCGAGACCCAGTACTTC. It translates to CASSLARGVETQYF.

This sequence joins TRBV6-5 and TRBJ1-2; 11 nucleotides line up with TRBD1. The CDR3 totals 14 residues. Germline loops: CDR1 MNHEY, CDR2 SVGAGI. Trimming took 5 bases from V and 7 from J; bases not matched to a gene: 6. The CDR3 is CASSLDRGPSGYTF. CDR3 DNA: TGTGCCAGCAGTCTGGACAGGGGGCCGAGTGGCTACACCTTC.

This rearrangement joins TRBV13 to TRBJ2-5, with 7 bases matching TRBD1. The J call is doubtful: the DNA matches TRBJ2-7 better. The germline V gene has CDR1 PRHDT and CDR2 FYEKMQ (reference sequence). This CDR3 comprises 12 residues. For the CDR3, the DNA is TGTGCCAGCAGCCAGACAGGGACCGAGCAGTACTTC. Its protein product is CASSQTGTEQYF.

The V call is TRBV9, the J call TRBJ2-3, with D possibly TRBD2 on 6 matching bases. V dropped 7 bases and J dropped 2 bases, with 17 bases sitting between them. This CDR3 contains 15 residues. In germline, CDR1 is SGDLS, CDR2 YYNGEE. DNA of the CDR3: TGTGCCAGCGGACGGCGGGGCTCCCACACAGATACGCAGTATTTT. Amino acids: CASGRRGSHTDTQYF.

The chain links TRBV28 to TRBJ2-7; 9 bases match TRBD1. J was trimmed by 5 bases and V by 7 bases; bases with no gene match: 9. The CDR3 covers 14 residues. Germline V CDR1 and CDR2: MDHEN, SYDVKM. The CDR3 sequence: CASTPGTGYHEQYF. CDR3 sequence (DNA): TGTGCCAGCACCCCCGGGACAGGGTACCACGAGCAGTACTTC.

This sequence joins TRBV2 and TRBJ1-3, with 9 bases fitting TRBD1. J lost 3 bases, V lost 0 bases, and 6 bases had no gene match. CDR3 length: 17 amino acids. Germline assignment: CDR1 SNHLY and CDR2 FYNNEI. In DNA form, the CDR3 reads TGTGCCAGCAGTGAAGCTTCGGGACAGGGCGGTGGAAACACCATATATTTT. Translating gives CASSEASGQGGGNTIYF.

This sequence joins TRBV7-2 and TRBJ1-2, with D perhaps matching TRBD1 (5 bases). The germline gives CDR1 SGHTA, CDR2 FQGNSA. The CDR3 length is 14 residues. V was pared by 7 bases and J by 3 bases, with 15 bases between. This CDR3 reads CASNPSGGYYGYTF. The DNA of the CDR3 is TGTGCCAGCAACCCCTCGGGGGGTTACTATGGCTACACCTTC.

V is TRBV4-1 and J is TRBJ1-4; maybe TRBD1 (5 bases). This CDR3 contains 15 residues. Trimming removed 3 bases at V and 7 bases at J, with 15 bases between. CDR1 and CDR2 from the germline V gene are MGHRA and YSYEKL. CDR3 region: CASSQGVRGGEKLFF. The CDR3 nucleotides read TGCGCCAGCAGCCAGGGGGTTAGGGGTGGTGAAAAACTGTTTTTT.